Below are 32 T cell receptor beta chains sequenced from a single sample in a study of blood T cell repertoires in COVID-19. Clones were read by immunoSEQ multiplex PCR, and TCRdb kept only the in-frame ones, dropping some. The sample carries fewer than 70,000 clones, under 80% recorded once. Sequencing was done on a sample of peripheral blood. The receptors originated from a human donor in a cohort sampled during active COVID-19.

In nucleotides, the CDR3 is TGTGCCAGCAGTTTATCCGTCAGGTCCTACGAGCAGTACTTC. It codes for CASSLSVRSYEQYF. The rearrangement uses TRBV27 and TRBJ2-7, with D hard to call. Trimming removed 0 bases at V and 1 base at J, with 7 bases between. The CDR3 contains 14 residues. Germline V gene data show CDR1 as MNHEY and CDR2 as SMNVEV (reference sequence).

J is TRBJ2-7 and V is TRBV19; D possibly corresponds to TRBD1 (6 bases). V was cut by 8 bases and J by 3 bases, with 11 bases left in between. The CDR3 has 12 amino acids. Germline V gene data show CDR1 as LNHDA and CDR2 as SQIVND (reference sequence). CDR3 region: CASGTPDYEQYF. CDR3 in DNA: TGTGCCAGTGGGACACCCGACTACGAGCAGTACTTC.

The rearrangement links TRBV3-1 (or the pseudogene TRBV3-2) to TRBJ2-3, with 11 bases identical to TRBD2. The V gene's germline CDR1 is LGHDT and CDR2 YNNKEL (reference sequence). This CDR3 contains 18 residues. V lost 8 bases to trimming and J lost 0 bases; unmatched junction nucleotides: 13. The CDR3 DNA follows: TGTGCCAGCGGAAGGAGGCTAGCGGGGGGCCCGAGCACAGATACGCAGTATTTT. It specifies CASGRRLAGGPSTDTQYF.

V gene TRBV28 combines with J gene TRBJ1-1, with D unclear. V was shortened by 4 bases and J by 1 base, with 7 bases between the two germline ends. In germline, CDR1 is MDHEN, CDR2 SYDVKM. This CDR3 has 13 residues. CDR3 DNA: TGTGCCAGCAGTTGGCAGGCGAACACTGAAGCTTTCTTT. The encoded protein is CASSWQANTEAFF. Filled out from reference TRBV28 and TRBJ1-1, the complete variable domain reads DVKVTQSSRYLVKRTGEKVFLECVQDMDHENMFWYRQDPGLGLRLIYFSYDVKMKEKGDIPEGYSVSREKKERFSLILESASTNQTSMYLCASSWQANTEAFFGQGTRLTVV.

The chain recombines TRBV10-2 with TRBJ2-7; 7 bases line up with TRBD1. CDR1 is WSHSY and CDR2 is SAAADI in the germline V gene. V shed 6 bases, J shed 2 bases, and the junction held 7 bases outside the gene matches. This CDR3 is 14 amino acids long. This chain's CDR3 is CASRDRIYTYEQYF. DNA of the CDR3: TGCGCCAGCAGGGACAGGATATATACCTACGAGCAGTACTTC.

This clone was picked up a small number of times. V and J are TRBV11-2 and TRBJ2-7; TRBD1 matches 7 bases. Germline values: CDR1 SGHAT, CDR2 FQNNGV. The J segment lost 4 bases and the V segment lost 0 bases, leaving 3 bases of the junction unmatched. The CDR3 is 14 residues long. CDR3 sequence: CASSLERGPYEQYF. The CDR3 DNA reads TGTGCCAGCAGCTTAGAGAGGGGGCCGTACGAGCAGTACTTC.

The chain uses TRBV14 and TRBJ2-7; a possible D gene is TRBD1 (6 bases). The CDR3 totals 13 residues. Trimming shortened V by 8 bases and J by 10 bases, and 21 bases separated the two germline ends. Germline lookup yields CDR1 SGHDN and CDR2 FVKESK. The CDR3 sequence is CASRETGSTKQYF. The CDR3 DNA sequence: TGTGCCAGCCGAGAGACAGGTTCAACAAAACAGTACTTC.

This clone was seen only once. The V and J genes are TRBV5-6 and TRBJ1-1, with D maybe TRBD1 (6 bases). CDR1 and CDR2 (germline): SGHDT, YYEEEE. The V gene lost 1 base and the J gene lost 4 bases, with 14 bases spanning the gap. CDR3 size: 15 residues. CDR3 loop: CASSLNGGQSTEAFF. The CDR3 region has the DNA TGTGCCAGCAGCTTGAACGGGGGGCAGAGCACTGAAGCTTTCTTT.

The CDR3 nucleotides read TGCGCCAGCAGTCAATCGGGACAGAACCAAGAGACCCAGTACTTC. It codes for CASSQSGQNQETQYF. This chain connects TRBV23-1 to TRBJ2-5, with 7 bases lining up with TRBD1. TRBV23-1 belongs to the ORF category, with a function that is uncertain. The V segment lost 0 bases and the J segment 0 bases; nucleotides outside the gene matches: 1. CDR3 length: 15 amino acids.

This chain links TRBV6-6 with TRBJ1-1; D possibly corresponds to TRBD1 (5 bases). CDR3 length: 16 amino acids. Germline loops: CDR1 MNHNY, CDR2 SVGAGI (reference sequence). V was cut by 0 bases and J by 0 bases, with 11 bases left in between. DNA for the CDR3: TGTGCCAGCAGTTACTCGTCAGGGTCTATGAACACTGAAGCTTTCTTT. It encodes CASSYSSGSMNTEAFF.

The genes are TRBV2 and TRBJ1-5; 9 nucleotides agree with TRBD1. Germline V gives CDR1 SNHLY, CDR2 FYNNEI. This CDR3 has 13 residues. Trimming cost V 5 bases and J 5 bases; bases outside gene matches: 1. Here the CDR3 DNA reads TGTGCCAGCAGTAGGGACAGGGATCAGCCCCAGCATTTT. Its protein product is CASSRDRDQPQHF.

This chain connects TRBV6-2 or TRBV6-3 to TRBJ2-7, with TRBD1 matching over 7 bases. This CDR3 region has 15 residues. V gave up 2 bases and J gave up 2 bases; unmatched junction bases: 6. Germline V lookup: CDR1 MNHEY, CDR2 SVGEGT. CDR3 region: CASSYVGQATYEQYF. DNA for the CDR3: TGTGCCAGCAGTTACGTCGGACAGGCAACCTACGAGCAGTACTTC.

Written as DNA, the CDR3 is TGTGCCAGTCGGGCCAGGGGTGGGGACGAGCAGTACTTC. Its translation is CASRARGGDEQYF. The V and J genes are TRBV19 and TRBJ2-7, with D possibly being TRBD1 (6 bases). Per germline, CDR1 LNHDA and CDR2 SQIVND (reference sequence). V was pared by 8 bases and J by 5 bases, with 16 bases between. This CDR3 comprises 13 residues.

In this sample, this clone turned up a few times. This chain uses TRBV11-2 with TRBJ1-1; 10 bases align to TRBD1. The CDR3 consists of 16 residues. CDR1 and CDR2 (germline): SGHAT, FQNNGV. After removal of 5 bases from V and 5 bases from J, the junction contained 11 bases not matched to a gene. CDR3 sequence reads: CASSLRQGAGGTEAFF. The CDR3 DNA reads as TGTGCCAGCAGCCTGAGACAGGGGGCAGGGGGGACTGAAGCTTTCTTT.

The chain employs TRBV11-1 and TRBJ2-1; 9 bases match TRBD2. After removal of 5 bases from V and 8 bases from J, the junction contained 13 bases not matched to a gene. The CDR3 consists of 16 residues. Germline V gene sequence: CDR1 SGHAT, CDR2 FQDESV (reference sequence). The CDR3 here is CASSRFGGGDWDEQFF. For the CDR3, the DNA is TGTGCCAGCAGCCGTTTCGGCGGGGGGGACTGGGATGAGCAGTTCTTC. The full variable domain, its missing parts supplied by reference TRBV11-1 and TRBJ2-1, is EAEVAQSPRYKITEKSQAVAFWCDPISGHATLYWYRQILGQGPELLVQFQDESVVDDSQLPKDRFSAERLKGVDSTLKIQPAELGDSAMYLCASSRFGGGDWDEQFFGPGTRLTVL.

The chain combines TRBV7-9 with TRBJ1-5; weak D call: TRBD1 (5 bases). CDR1 is SEHNR, CDR2 FQNEAQ, per germline (reference sequence). Between the trimmed V and J ends, which lost 6 bases and 0 bases, there was a span of 15 bases. This CDR3 has 16 amino acids. This CDR3 is CASRVRVRFSNQPQHF. The CDR3 nucleotides are TGTGCCAGCAGGGTCAGGGTTAGATTTAGCAATCAGCCCCAGCATTTT. Full variable domain (remainder filled in from reference TRBV7-9 and TRBJ1-5): DTGVSQNPRHKITKRGQNVTFRCDPISEHNRLYWYRQTLGQGPEFLTYFQNEAQLEKSRLLSDRFSAERPKGSFSTLEIQRTEQGDSAMYLCASRVRVRFSNQPQHFGDGTRLSIL.

In this sample, this clone turned up once. The chain links TRBV3-1 (or the pseudogene TRBV3-2) to TRBJ1-2; the match to TRBD1 covers 7 bases. The CDR3 extends over 15 amino acids. The V and J ends lost 0 bases and 6 bases, in that order; junction bases with no gene match: 7. Germline lookup yields CDR1 LGHDT and CDR2 YNNKEL (reference sequence). CDR3 sequence: CASSQDPGGRNGYTF. CDR3 nucleotide sequence: TGTGCCAGCAGCCAAGATCCAGGGGGTAGGAATGGCTACACCTTC.

V and J are TRBV29-1 and TRBJ2-7, with TRBD2 matching 7 bases. The CDR3 covers 15 residues. V gave up 5 bases and J gave up 4 bases; unmatched junction bases: 14. Per germline, CDR1 SQVTM and CDR2 ANQGSEA. The CDR3 region has the DNA TGCAGCGTTCTTTCCGGAGACGGCGGGGGATACGAGCAGTACTTC. Its translation: CSVLSGDGGGYEQYF.

This clone came up once. The chain couples TRBV11-2 to TRBJ2-7, with 10 bases matching TRBD2. V lost 6 bases to trimming and J lost 0 bases; unmatched junction nucleotides: 5. CDR1 and CDR2 (germline): SGHAT, FQNNGV. The CDR3 is 15 residues long. CDR3 protein: CASSFLAGDSYEQYF. The DNA for the CDR3 is TGTGCCAGCAGTTTCCTAGCGGGAGACTCCTACGAGCAGTACTTC.

V gene TRBV5-1 combines with J gene TRBJ2-7, with TRBD2 matching over 15 bases. The trim removed 2 bases at V and 9 bases at J, leaving 9 bases unmatched. The germline gives CDR1 SGHRS, CDR2 YFSETQ. The CDR3 consists of 16 residues. Here the CDR3 DNA reads TGCGCCAGCAGCTTAGGGACTAGCGGGAGGAGCTCACGGCAGTACTTC. This encodes CASSLGTSGRSSRQYF. The variable domain in full, with the rest retrieved from reference TRBV5-1 and TRBJ2-7, is KAGVTQTPRYLIKTRGQQVTLSCSPISGHRSVSWYQQTPGQGLQFLFEYFSETQRNKGNFPGRFSGRQFSNSRSEMNVSTLELGDSALYLCASSLGTSGRSSRQYFGPGTRLTVT.

The count of this clone is one. The rearrangement joins TRBV5-1 to TRBJ2-1, with 10 bases identical to TRBD1. The germline CDR1 and CDR2 sequences are SGHRS and YFSETQ. V shed 5 bases and J 6 bases; nucleotides not matched to a gene: 8. This CDR3 is built from 15 residues. The CDR3 DNA reads TGCGCCAGCAGAATCCTGGGACAGGGGCTCAATGAGCAGTTCTTC. Translating it yields CASRILGQGLNEQFF.

The CDR3 sequence: CACQGGDPSYEQYF. DNA of the CDR3: TGTGCCTGCCAGGGGGGTGACCCTTCCTACGAGCAGTACTTC. This chain links TRBV30 with TRBJ2-7, with TRBD1 as a possible D gene (7 bases). Germline V gene lookup returns CDR1 GTSNPN and CDR2 SVGIG (reference sequence). The V end was cut by 6 bases, the J end by 1 base, with 16 bases between. The CDR3 is 14 residues long.

The chain joins TRBV30 to TRBJ1-1; D is unresolved. V was shortened by 5 bases and J by 1 base, with 8 bases between the two germline ends. The CDR3 length is 12 residues. CDR1 GTSNPN and CDR2 SVGIG come from the germline V gene (reference sequence). The CDR3 is CAWETGNTEAFF. Here the CDR3 DNA reads TGTGCCTGGGAGACGGGGAACACTGAAGCTTTCTTT.

The rearrangement links TRBV4-1 to TRBJ2-3; maybe TRBD1 (5 bases). This CDR3 is built from 15 residues. CDR1 MGHRA and CDR2 YSYEKL come from the germline V gene. Trimming stripped 0 bases from V and 2 bases from J, with 9 bases between. CDR3 in DNA: TGCGCCAGCAGCCAAGAAGGGGTCCCCACAGATACGCAGTATTTT. Residues: CASSQEGVPTDTQYF.

This clone is judged medium-sized. The chain has TRBV7-2 and TRBJ1-2; D is unclear. The CDR3 extends over 15 amino acids. Trimming pared 1 base from V and 5 bases from J, leaving 14 bases between. Germline V lookup: CDR1 SGHTA, CDR2 FQGNSA. The DNA for the CDR3 is TGTGCCAGCAGCTTAGACCGGACTCGTTCTTATGGCTACACCTTC. It codes for CASSLDRTRSYGYTF.

V is TRBV28 and J is TRBJ1-2; weak D call: TRBD1 (5 bases). Trimming left V 3 bases short and J 5 bases short, with 10 bases between. Germline V CDR1 and CDR2: MDHEN, SYDVKM. The CDR3 length is 13 residues. CDR3 nucleotide sequence: TGTGCCAGCAGTTTCGGGACTGTGTATGGCTACACCTTC. Translation: CASSFGTVYGYTF.

CDR3 sequence reads: CASSLRGGVGTSGAYTQYF. The CDR3 DNA reads as TGTGCCAGCAGTCTAAGAGGCGGAGTTGGAACTAGCGGTGCTTATACGCAGTATTTT. The rearrangement uses TRBV2 and TRBJ2-3, with 8 bases identical to TRBD2. Trimming at V came to 5 bases and at J to 7 bases, leaving 23 bases not matched to a gene. The CDR3 extends over 19 amino acids. Germline assignment: CDR1 SNHLY and CDR2 FYNNEI.

The CDR3 region is CASSFYPGTSGYEQYF. DNA for the CDR3: TGTGCCAGCAGCTTCTACCCCGGGACTAGCGGGTACGAGCAGTACTTC. The chain carries TRBV5-5 and TRBJ2-7; TRBD2 matches 12 bases. Germline CDR1 and CDR2: SGHKS and YYEKEE (reference sequence). This CDR3 spans 16 amino acids. With V trimmed by 2 bases and J by 4 bases, 7 bases remained unmatched.

V and J are TRBV5-4 and TRBJ1-1; D is undetermined. The CDR3 has 15 amino acids. Trimming took off 5 bases at V and 4 bases at J, with 18 bases between the two ends. Germline CDR1 reads SGHNT; CDR2 reads YYREEE (reference sequence). The CDR3: CASSFSVQSGTEAFF. Written as DNA, the CDR3 is TGTGCCAGCAGTTTCTCGGTCCAGTCGGGCACTGAAGCTTTCTTT.

Here the CDR3 reads CAWSVGQVVQPQHF. The CDR3 coding sequence is TGTGCCTGGAGTGTCGGACAGGTGGTGCAGCCCCAGCATTTT. V usage is TRBV30 and J usage is TRBJ1-5; TRBD1 matches 7 bases. CDR3 length: 14 amino acids. Per germline, CDR1 GTSNPN and CDR2 SVGIG (reference sequence). Germline trimming cut 0 bases from V and 7 bases from J; bases unmatched to any gene: 6.

The chain employs TRBV5-1 and TRBJ1-1; weak D call: TRBD1 (6 bases). The V end was cut by 1 base, the J end by 5 bases, with 12 bases between. The CDR3 totals 14 residues. Germline V CDR1 and CDR2: SGHRS, YFSETQ. CDR3 sequence: CASSLTGRDTEAFF. CDR3 DNA: TGCGCCAGCAGCTTGACAGGGCGAGATACTGAAGCTTTCTTT.

The genes are TRBV19 and TRBJ2-1; D possibly corresponds to TRBD2 (7 bases). Germline lookup yields CDR1 LNHDA and CDR2 SQIVND (reference sequence). CDR3 length: 16 amino acids. The V and J ends lost 4 bases and 2 bases respectively, with 15 bases between them. This CDR3 is CASSKTGGGAYNEQFF. CDR3 bases: TGTGCCAGTAGTAAGACTGGCGGGGGCGCCTACAATGAGCAGTTCTTC.